These T cell receptor beta chains were read from a single sample in a study of blood T cell repertoires in COVID-19. TCRdb keeps only in-frame clones here, not all; method: immunoSEQ multiplex PCR. This sample has 35,000 to 45,000 clones, with roughly 89% found just once. The sample taken for sequencing was peripheral blood. The origin of the receptors is a man aged 50 to 59 with active COVID-19. Each CDR3 is given with its conserved first and last residue. Each record gives: J gene, clone size, V gene, D gene, CDR3 DNA, CDR3 protein. D genes are given only for firm matches. Rows may omit the clone size; those that give it use once, few, many or a size class.

J: TRBJ1-1
size: NA
V: TRBV6-5
D: NA
DNA: TGTGCCAGCAGTTTGGGGAGCCTGGGCACTGAAGCTTTCTTT
CDR3: CASSLGSLGTEAFF

J: TRBJ1-1
size: NA
V: TRBV7-9
D: NA
DNA: TGTGCCAGCAGCCCTTCAATAGGGGCATGGACTGAAGCTTTCTTT
CDR3: CASSPSIGAWTEAFF

J: TRBJ2-7
size: NA
V: TRBV6-5
D: TRBD1
DNA: TGTGCCAGCAGTTATACAGGGGACTCCTACGAGCAGTACTTC
CDR3: CASSYTGDSYEQYF

J: TRBJ1-4
size: NA
V: TRBV6-5
D: TRBD1
DNA: TGTGCCAGCAGTTACGACAGGGGGAATGAAAAACTGTTTTTT
CDR3: CASSYDRGNEKLFF

J: TRBJ1-6
size: NA
V: TRBV5-6
D: NA
DNA: TGTGCCAGCAGCTTCGTCGGGTTTCTTCGTGGGAGTTCACCCCTCCACTTT
CDR3: CASSFVGFLRGSSPLHF

J: TRBJ1-1
size: NA
V: TRBV5-1
D: NA
DNA: TGCGCCAGCAGCTTGGACGGGCAGGGAAGTTCGGCTTTCTTT
CDR3: CASSLDGQGSSAFF

J: TRBJ1-2
size: NA
V: TRBV18
D: TRBD1
DNA: TGTGCCAGCTCACCAAATCGGGACAGGGGTAACTATGGCTACACCTTC
CDR3: CASSPNRDRGNYGYTF

J: TRBJ2-6
size: NA
V: TRBV18
D: NA
DNA: TGTGCCAGCTCACCACGACAGAGCTCTGGGGCCAACGTCCTGACTTTC
CDR3: CASSPRQSSGANVLTF

J: TRBJ2-1
size: NA
V: TRBV24-1
D: NA
DNA: TGTGCCACCAGCCAAACGAGGGGGGGGTACAATGAGCAGTTCTTC
CDR3: CATSQTRGGYNEQFF

J: TRBJ1-6
size: NA
V: TRBV6-5
D: NA
DNA: TGTGCCAGCAGTTACGGGAGGATCAATTCACCCCTCCACTTT
CDR3: CASSYGRINSPLHF

J: TRBJ2-7
size: NA
V: TRBV4-3
D: TRBD1
DNA: TGCGCCAGCAGCCAAGGCGGGACAGGGGCCGAGCAGTACTTC
CDR3: CASSQGGTGAEQYF

J: TRBJ1-2
size: once
V: TRBV10-3
D: NA
DNA: TGTGCCACCCGACAAGAACACTCTAACTATGGCTACACCTTC
CDR3: CATRQEHSNYGYTF

J: TRBJ1-1
size: NA
V: TRBV5-1
D: NA
DNA: TGCGCCAGCAGCTTGAGGGGGAACACTGAAGCTTTCTTT
CDR3: CASSLRGNTEAFF

J: TRBJ1-1
size: NA
V: TRBV2
D: NA
DNA: TGTGCCAGCAGTGGCCAGGGTCTAGCTTTCTTT
CDR3: CASSGQGLAFF

J: TRBJ1-1
size: NA
V: TRBV28
D: NA
DNA: TGTGCCAGCAGTTTAAGCCGGGTATTTCCGGCTTTCTTT
CDR3: CASSLSRVFPAFF

J: TRBJ1-5
size: NA
V: TRBV4-2
D: NA
DNA: TGTGCCAGCAGCCCCTCAGGAGGGGCGGAGGATCAGCCCCAGCATTTT
CDR3: CASSPSGGAEDQPQHF

J: TRBJ1-1
size: once
V: TRBV25-1
D: NA
DNA: TGTGCCAGCAGTTTCCAGGAGAACACTGAAGCTTTCTTT
CDR3: CASSFQENTEAFF

J: TRBJ1-1
size: NA
V: TRBV16
D: NA
DNA: TGTGCCAGCAGAGTCACAGGGCCCACTGAAGCTTTCTTT
CDR3: CASRVTGPTEAFF

J: TRBJ2-2
size: few
V: TRBV18
D: NA
DNA: TGTGCCAGCTCCCTCTCCCAACTACGGACCGGGGAGCTGTTTTTT
CDR3: CASSLSQLRTGELFF

J: TRBJ2-5
size: NA
V: TRBV12-3/TRBV12-4
D: NA
DNA: TGTGCCAGCAGTTCCAGGTTTGAGACCCAGTACTTC
CDR3: CASSSRFETQYF

J: TRBJ2-3
size: NA
V: TRBV6-1
D: NA
DNA: TGTGCCAGCAGTGATTGGGACACCCCCACAGATACGCAGTATTTT
CDR3: CASSDWDTPTDTQYF

J: TRBJ1-3
size: NA
V: TRBV2
D: NA
DNA: TGTGCCAGCAGAGAAGACAGGACCTCTGGAAACACCATATATTTT
CDR3: CASREDRTSGNTIYF

J: TRBJ1-4
size: NA
V: TRBV5-1
D: NA
DNA: TGCGCCAGCAGCTCCCTCCCCCGGGAGATGGAAAAACTGTTTTTT
CDR3: CASSSLPREMEKLFF

J: TRBJ2-3
size: NA
V: TRBV3-1/TRBV3-2
D: NA
DNA: TGTGCCAGCAGCCAAGGAGATAATACGCAGTATTTT
CDR3: CASSQGDNTQYF

J: TRBJ1-2
size: NA
V: TRBV5-1
D: TRBD1
DNA: TGCGCCAGCAGCCCTCAGGGACAGGGTAATGGCTACACCTTC
CDR3: CASSPQGQGNGYTF

J: TRBJ2-4
size: NA
V: TRBV6-6
D: NA
DNA: TGTGCCAGCAGGCCCGGACTGGAAAACATTCAGTACTTC
CDR3: CASRPGLENIQYF

J: TRBJ1-4
size: NA
V: TRBV5-4
D: TRBD1
DNA: TGTGCCAGCAGCTTGGCGGCAGGGGGCAATGAAAAACTGTTTTTT
CDR3: CASSLAAGGNEKLFF

J: TRBJ2-1
size: NA
V: TRBV6-5
D: TRBD2
DNA: TGTGCCAGCAGTTACGGCGCTAGCGGGGCCTCGGGGCAGTTCTTC
CDR3: CASSYGASGASGQFF

J: TRBJ1-6
size: NA
V: TRBV3-1/TRBV3-2
D: TRBD1
DNA: TGTGCCAGCAGCCAAGAGGGGACAGGGGGCTCTTCACCCCTCCACTTT
CDR3: CASSQEGTGGSSPLHF

J: TRBJ1-2
size: NA
V: TRBV6-1
D: NA
DNA: TGTGCCAGCAGTGAATGGCAGGGCCCTGGCTATGGCTACACCTTC
CDR3: CASSEWQGPGYGYTF

J: TRBJ1-4
size: NA
V: TRBV28
D: NA
DNA: TGTGCCAGCAGTGGGAGCGGGAGAACTAATGAAAAACTGTTTTTT
CDR3: CASSGSGRTNEKLFF

J: TRBJ1-6
size: NA
V: TRBV30
D: NA
DNA: TGTGCCTGGTCCGCAGTATTTGTTTCACCCCTCCACTTT
CDR3: CAWSAVFVSPLHF

J: TRBJ2-7
size: NA
V: TRBV29-1
D: TRBD1
DNA: TGCAGCGCTGGACAGGGGTCCTACGAGCAGTACTTC
CDR3: CSAGQGSYEQYF

J: TRBJ2-7
size: NA
V: TRBV5-4
D: TRBD2
DNA: TGTGCCAGCAGCTCCTCTAGCGGGGGGGCCGCCCGCGAGCAGTACTTC
CDR3: CASSSSSGGAAREQYF

J: TRBJ2-3
size: NA
V: TRBV4-1
D: NA
DNA: TGCGCCAGCAGCCAATCGGAAGAGGGGGGGGGCACAGATACGCAGTATTTT
CDR3: CASSQSEEGGGTDTQYF

J: TRBJ2-5
size: NA
V: TRBV19
D: NA
DNA: TGTGCCAGTAGTATCTCTTACCGGGAGACCCAGTACTTC
CDR3: CASSISYRETQYF

J: TRBJ1-1
size: NA
V: TRBV4-3
D: NA
DNA: TGCGCCAGCAGCCAACTACAGGGTACCAATGAAGCTTTCTTT
CDR3: CASSQLQGTNEAFF

J: TRBJ2-3
size: NA
V: TRBV12-3/TRBV12-4
D: NA
DNA: TGTGCCAGCAGTTTATCCGAGGTAGATACGCAGTATTTT
CDR3: CASSLSEVDTQYF

J: TRBJ1-5
size: NA
V: TRBV5-1
D: TRBD1
DNA: TGCGCCAGTAAACCCGTGTGGACAGGCTCCAATCAGCCCCAGCATTTT
CDR3: CASKPVWTGSNQPQHF

J: TRBJ2-2
size: NA
V: TRBV6-2/TRBV6-3
D: NA
DNA: TGTGCCAGCAGTTACCTCAGTCTCAGATACACCGGGGAGCTGTTTTTT
CDR3: CASSYLSLRYTGELFF